This TCR beta chain is drawn from a study of T cell clones after liver transplantation. Study overall: Post-transplant blood was tracked for graft-donor-reactive T cell clones identified in a pre-transplant mixed lymphocyte reaction.

The CDR3 consists of 12 residues. Unmatched junction bases numbered 4, after V lost 4 bases and J lost 10 bases. The V gene's germline CDR1 is SGHVS and CDR2 FNYEAQ. TCRdb's table, derived via immunoSEQ multiplex PCR, lists solely in-frame clones and lacks some. Seen here are approximately 18,000 clones, around 87% observed once, and the top ten hold 13%. The count of this clone is one. The V gene is TRBV7-6, the J gene TRBJ2-1, with 7 positions matching TRBD2. The sequence was collected from a human patient who received a liver transplant. Some T cells may be graft donor cells. The input for sequencing was CD8+ T cells from blood, taken 45 to 46 months after liver transplant. As DNA, the CDR3 is TGTGCCAGCAGCTCCGGACTAGGCGAGCAGTTCTTC. This encodes CASSSGLGEQFF. Combining the CDR3 with reference TRBV7-6 and TRBJ2-1 gives the whole variable domain GAGVSQSPRYKVTKRGQDVALRCDPISGHVSLYWYRQALGQGPEFLTYFNYEAQQDKSGLPNDRFSAERPEGSISTLTIQRTEQRDSAMYRCASSSGLGEQFFGPGTRLTVL.